This T cell receptor beta chain was captured in a study of T cells in localized non-small cell lung cancer. The study, taken as a whole, reports: Greater T cell density in blood accompanied longer overall survival. The study detected a median roughly 61 of the top 100 tumor clones in adjacent lung. Highest T cell clonality was seen in uninvolved adjacent lung, surpassing that measured in tumor.

Sequenced by immunoSEQ multiplex PCR; TCRdb stores in-frame clones only, minus some. This table has about 62,000 clones, roughly 76% appearing once. The CDR3 extends over 13 amino acids. V lost 5 bases to trimming and J lost 8 bases, with 15 bases between them. Per germline, CDR1 SGHAT and CDR2 FQNNGV. A remark on this clone: Its target is unknown.

The chain has TRBV11-2 and TRBJ1-2, with D perhaps TRBD1 (6 bases). The material sequenced was PBMCs, taken before any cancer treatment. This TCR derives from a man aged 35 to 69 with stage II lung adenocarcinoma. CDR3 coding DNA: TGTGCCAGCAGCCCCCAACGGGGGCAAGGCTACACCTTC. The encoded protein is CASSPQRGQGYTF.